This T cell receptor beta chain stems from a study of T cells in localized non-small cell lung cancer (dated by TCRdb to about 2020). Background for the entire study: Comparing tumors with uninvolved tumor-adjacent lungs, the study looked at the T cell repertoires of approximately 250 patients with early-stage NSCLC. All 240 or so NSCLC patients in the cohort were treatment-naive and had localized lung tumors that were resected. A mean age of approximately 66 years was recorded for the NSCLC patients, of whom under 150 were male and about 100 were female.

Compared with germline, V lacks 6 bases and J lacks 5 bases; bases without a gene match: 7. Including the terminal cysteine and phenylalanine, the CDR3 comprises 14 residues. The entry retains the CDR3 DNA only, 42 bases that are in frame from base 1. CDR1 SGHNT and CDR2 YYREEE were looked up in the germline V gene (reference sequence). With respect to this clone: The antigen it binds to is not known. It has no much larger one-base neighbor in the sample; base qualities were not kept.

At diagnosis, tumor, uninvolved tumor-adjacent lung and peripheral blood were collected and then preserved as a mix of FFPE and fresh-frozen material. For TCR repertoire profiling, blood samples were analyzed as peripheral blood mononuclear cells. On the study overall, not on this receptor specifically: Because multi-region sequencing of the tumors was not done, intratumor heterogeneity could not be ruled out. Uninvolved tumor-adjacent lung showed the highest T cell clonality, higher than tumor, which suggests more focused antigenic responses in the uninvolved tumor-adjacent lung. Longer overall survival was associated with higher blood T cell density, whereas shorter survival was associated with higher adjacent-lung clonality. Of the top 100 tumor clones, a median of roughly 60 were detected in paired uninvolved adjacent lung; approximately 28 were also among that lung's top 100. Because the study design was exploratory, TCR variables were selected using unadjusted p-values without false-discovery rate correction.

TCR beta CDR3 regions were sequenced from DNA using the immunoSEQ Assay. Per the original workflow: T cell density was computed as TCR beta template counts normalized to usable DNA estimated by amplifying housekeeping genes. Richness was estimated using the preseqR package, with extrapolation to 400,000 templates for PBMC samples and to 120,000 templates for tissue samples. Clonality was defined as one minus Pielou's evenness. Tissue-enriched TCRs were identified by differential abundance testing using productive amino-acid clonotypes, minimum total count 5 and alpha 0.1. Repertoire overlap between compartments was quantified with the Jaccard Index and Morisita Overlap Index. GLIPH clustered TCR beta CDR3s with public tetramer-defined viral CDR3s; viral motifs required at least three viral sequences plus V-gene enrichment. The immuneACCESS repertoire file appears here via TCRdb, limited to in-frame rearrangements. These files lack a portion of the clones; in checked studies, under half of the deficit traces to unresolved V genes, and the cause of the others is not known. V, J and clone size are taken as reported in that table, and D and trimming were inferred from the DNA itself. The sample yields about 21,000 clones; less than 85% were counted once. The top ten clonotypes cover 2.4% of the sample.

This receptor was obtained from a man aged 35 to 69 with stage I lung adenocarcinoma. Source: peripheral blood, taken before any cancer treatment. The V and J segments used are TRBV5-4 and TRBJ2-5, with TRBD1 matching 10 junction bases. DNA sequence: TGTGCCAGCAACTGGGACAGGGGTGAGGAGACCCAGTACTTC. It encodes CASNWDRGEETQYF. The entire variable domain, with the stretches around the CDR3 drawn from the reference TRBV5-4 and TRBJ2-5 proteins, is ETGVTQSPTHLIKTRGQQVTLRCSSQSGHNTVSWYQQALGQGPQFIFQYYREEENGRGNFPPRFSGLQFPNYSSELNVNALELDDSALYLCASNWDRGEETQYFGPGTRLLVL.